Shown below are 19 T cell receptor beta chains from a single sample sequenced in a study of identifying expanded T cells in peripheral blood. Some clones are missing from TCRdb's copy, which holds only in-frame ones; the method was immunoSEQ multiplex PCR. This sample has about 85,000 clones; around 90% occur once, and the top ten carry under 20%. The sample consisted of blood. These receptors all come from a person aged 18 to 69 in good health.

The V and J genes are TRBV7-8 and TRBJ1-3; D remains ambiguous. From germline, CDR1 is SGHVS and CDR2 FQNEAQ. The length of the CDR3 is 14 residues. The germline V and J ends were trimmed by 5 bases and 2 bases, with 10 bases remaining between them. CDR3 DNA sequence: TGTGCCAGCAGCCCCGGGTTTACTGGAAACACCATATATTTT. Amino acids: CASSPGFTGNTIYF.

The table lists this clone with a few counts. The chain combines TRBV28 with TRBJ2-7, with D uncertain. Germline V CDR1 and CDR2: MDHEN, SYDVKM. Trimming removed 6 bases from V and 3 bases from J, with 3 bases in between. This CDR3 has 10 residues. CDR3: CASRDYEQYF. In DNA form, the CDR3 reads TGTGCCAGCAGGGACTACGAGCAGTACTTC. Combining the CDR3 with reference TRBV28 and TRBJ2-7 gives the whole variable domain DVKVTQSSRYLVKRTGEKVFLECVQDMDHENMFWYRQDPGLGLRLIYFSYDVKMKEKGDIPEGYSVSREKKERFSLILESASTNQTSMYLCASRDYEQYFGPGTRLTVT.

This clone has more than one count but fewer than ten. V is TRBV7-2 and J is TRBJ2-7; possible D gene TRBD2, 7 bases. Germline V gene data show CDR1 as SGHTA and CDR2 as FQGNSA. The V end was cut by 5 bases, the J end by 3 bases, with 17 bases between. There are 15 residues in the CDR3. The CDR3 DNA reads as TGTGCCAGCAGCGCAGGCGGGGGCCGGGGCTACGAGCAGTACTTC. It encodes CASSAGGGRGYEQYF.

The chain has TRBV4-3 and TRBJ2-7; 8 bases match TRBD1. The CDR3 consists of 16 residues. The V and J ends lost 1 base and 2 bases, in that order; junction bases with no gene match: 7. The germline CDR1 and CDR2 sequences are LGHNA and YSLEER. The CDR3 DNA follows: TGCGCCAGCAGCCAAGGGACAGGACAGGGTCCCTACGAGCAGTACTTC. Residues: CASSQGTGQGPYEQYF.

V is TRBV6-1 and J is TRBJ1-5, with D perhaps matching TRBD1 (5 bases). The CDR3 is 14 amino acids. CDR1 is MNHNS and CDR2 is SASEGT in the germline V gene. Trimming stripped 6 bases from V and 2 bases from J, with 11 bases between. CDR3 sequence: CASSGTHGNQPQHF. In nucleotides, the CDR3 is TGTGCCAGCAGCGGGACCCATGGCAATCAGCCCCAGCATTTT.

The chain carries TRBV30 and TRBJ2-7; 9 positions agree with TRBD1. V shed 5 bases, J shed 2 bases, and the junction held 7 bases outside the gene matches. The germline CDR1 and CDR2 sequences are GTSNPN and SVGIG (reference sequence). The CDR3 has 14 residues. CDR3 bases: TGTGCCTGGTCTAAGGGACAGGGCGCCTACGAGCAGTACTTC. It is translated as CAWSKGQGAYEQYF.

In its sample, this clone was seen a few times. The V gene is TRBV6-5, the J gene TRBJ2-2, with a tentative D call TRBD2 (5 bases). This CDR3 contains 15 residues. Germline assignment: CDR1 MNHEY and CDR2 SVGAGI. V lost 1 base to trimming and J lost 1 base, with 7 bases between them. The CDR3 region is CASSYYGENTGELFF. CDR3 DNA: TGTGCCAGCAGTTACTACGGGGAGAACACCGGGGAGCTGTTTTTT.

This clone was detected only a few times. The chain has TRBV5-6 and TRBJ1-1, with D maybe TRBD1 (5 bases). In germline, CDR1 is SGHDT, CDR2 YYEEEE. This CDR3 has 17 residues. Between the trimmed V and J ends, which lost 2 bases and 0 bases, there was a span of 17 bases. This CDR3 is CASSLIPSRDLNTEAFF. The CDR3 region has the DNA TGTGCCAGCAGCTTAATCCCCAGTCGGGACCTGAACACTGAAGCTTTCTTT. The variable domain in full, completed from reference TRBV5-6 and TRBJ1-1, reads DAGVTQSPTHLIKTRGQQVTLRCSPKSGHDTVSWYQQALGQGPQFIFQYYEEEERQRGNFPDRFSGHQFPNYSSELNVNALLLGDSALYLCASSLIPSRDLNTEAFFGQGTRLTVV.

The chain uses TRBV18 and TRBJ1-2, with D possibly TRBD1 on 5 matching bases. CDR1 and CDR2 (germline): KGHSH, LQKENI. Between the trimmed V and J ends, which lost 4 bases and 8 bases, there was a span of 23 bases. The CDR3 spans 16 residues. The CDR3 loop reads CASSLFSREQTMGYTF. The CDR3 nucleotides read TGTGCCAGCTCACTCTTTAGCAGGGAGCAAACTATGGGCTACACCTTC.

The chain employs TRBV18 and TRBJ2-7; no firm D call. The V and J ends lost 3 bases and 1 base respectively, with 7 bases between them. The CDR3 runs 13 residues. Germline-derived CDR1 and CDR2 are KGHSH and LQKENI. Here the CDR3 DNA reads TGTGCCAGCTCACCGGAAAGTTCCTACGAGCAGTACTTC. This gives the protein CASSPESSYEQYF. Filled out from reference TRBV18 and TRBJ2-7, the complete variable domain reads NAGVMQNPRHLVRRRGQEARLRCSPMKGHSHVYWYRQLPEEGLKFMVYLQKENIIDESGMPKERFSAEFPKEGPSILRIQQVVRGDSAAYFCASSPESSYEQYFGPGTRLTVT.

The gene calls are TRBV6-5 and TRBJ1-2, with 7 bases fitting TRBD1. CDR1 MNHEY and CDR2 SVGAGI come from the germline V gene. The CDR3 runs to 15 residues. V lost 1 base to trimming and J lost 8 bases; unmatched junction nucleotides: 10. The CDR3 spells CASSYFGQDLGGYTF. In nucleotides, the CDR3 is TGTGCCAGCAGTTACTTCGGACAGGACCTTGGAGGCTACACCTTC.

The chain joins TRBV5-4 to TRBJ2-5; 13 bases are a match to TRBD2. Germline assignment: CDR1 SGHNT and CDR2 YYREEE (reference sequence). V shed 4 bases and J 4 bases; nucleotides not matched to a gene: 7. There are 16 residues in the CDR3. DNA of the CDR3: TGTGCCAGCAGCGCGACTAGCGGGGGGAGTATAGAGACCCAGTACTTC. It specifies CASSATSGGSIETQYF.

The genes are TRBV5-1 and TRBJ2-2, with TRBD2 matching over 11 bases. The CDR3 is 16 residues long. After removal of 0 bases from V and 5 bases from J, the junction contained 3 bases not matched to a gene. Germline CDR1 SGHRS, CDR2 YFSETQ. The CDR3 region has the DNA TGCGCCAGCAGCTTGGGACTAGCGGGGCGGACCGGGGAGCTGTTTTTT. This translates into CASSLGLAGRTGELFF.

This chain uses TRBV5-6 with TRBJ2-7; D may be TRBD1 (6 bases). V lost 4 bases, J lost 0 bases, and 14 bases lay in between. The CDR3 sequence is 15 residues long. Germline values: CDR1 SGHDT, CDR2 YYEEEE. The CDR3 DNA reads TGTGCCAGCAGCCTGGGGACATCGATCTCCTACGAGCAGTACTTC. This codes for CASSLGTSISYEQYF.

This clone was detected once. The chain uses TRBV7-9 and TRBJ1-4, with TRBD1 identical over 7 bases. This CDR3 has 15 residues. The germline gives CDR1 SEHNR, CDR2 FQNEAQ (reference sequence). Germline trimming cut 4 bases from V and 6 bases from J; bases unmatched to any gene: 8. The CDR3 sequence: CASSSRDRVYEKLFF. The CDR3 nucleotides read TGTGCCAGCAGCTCACGAGACAGGGTTTATGAAAAACTGTTTTTT.

The chain joins TRBV7-2 to TRBJ2-2; D is uncertain. Germline V gives CDR1 SGHTA, CDR2 FQGNSA. The CDR3 extends over 16 amino acids. V lost 5 bases to trimming and J lost 1 base, with 14 bases between them. CDR3 in DNA: TGTGCCAGCAGCCCAGGCCCCCACTTGAACACCGGGGAGCTGTTTTTT. It is translated as CASSPGPHLNTGELFF.

This sequence joins TRBV15 and TRBJ1-2, with D uncertain. This CDR3 is 13 amino acids long. CDR1 is LNHNV, CDR2 YYDKDF, per germline (reference sequence). Trimming shortened V by 5 bases and J by 0 bases, and 7 bases separated the two germline ends. The CDR3 DNA sequence: TGTGCCACCAGCCATGGGGCTAACTATGGCTACACCTTC. This gives the protein CATSHGANYGYTF.

This clone has just one count. This rearrangement joins TRBV19 to TRBJ1-2, with 7 bases matching TRBD1. V was pared by 7 bases and J by 1 base, with 6 bases of the junction left unmatched. The germline gives CDR1 LNHDA, CDR2 SQIVND (reference sequence). The CDR3 extends over 14 amino acids. The DNA of the CDR3 is TGTGCCAGTACGAAGGGGGCCGGTAACTATGGCTACACCTTC. As protein: CASTKGAGNYGYTF.

The rearrangement uses TRBV7-9 and TRBJ2-1; 8 bases are shared with TRBD1. CDR1 SEHNR and CDR2 FQNEAQ come from the germline V gene (reference sequence). Unmatched junction bases numbered 5, after V lost 6 bases and J lost 7 bases. The CDR3 is 13 amino acids. CDR3 protein: CASSRTGNNEQFF. The CDR3 DNA reads as TGTGCCAGCAGTCGGACAGGGAATAATGAGCAGTTCTTC.